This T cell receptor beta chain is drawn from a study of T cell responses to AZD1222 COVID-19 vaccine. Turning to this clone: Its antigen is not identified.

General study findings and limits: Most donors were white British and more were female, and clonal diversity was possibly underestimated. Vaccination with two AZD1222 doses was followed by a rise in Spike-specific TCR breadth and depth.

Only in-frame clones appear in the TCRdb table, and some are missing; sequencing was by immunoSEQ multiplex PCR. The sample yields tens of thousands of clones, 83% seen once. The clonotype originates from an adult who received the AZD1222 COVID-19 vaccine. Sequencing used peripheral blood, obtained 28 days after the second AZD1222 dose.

CDR3 sequence: CASSLGGPSSGNTIYF. Here the CDR3 DNA reads TGTGCCAGCAGCCTAGGGGGACCTTCCTCTGGAAACACCATATATTTT. V gene TRBV9 combines with J gene TRBJ1-3; TRBD1 is a possible D gene (6 bases). This CDR3 region has 16 residues. V lost 4 bases and J lost 0, with 14 bases in between. Germline V lookup: CDR1 SGDLS, CDR2 YYNGEE.